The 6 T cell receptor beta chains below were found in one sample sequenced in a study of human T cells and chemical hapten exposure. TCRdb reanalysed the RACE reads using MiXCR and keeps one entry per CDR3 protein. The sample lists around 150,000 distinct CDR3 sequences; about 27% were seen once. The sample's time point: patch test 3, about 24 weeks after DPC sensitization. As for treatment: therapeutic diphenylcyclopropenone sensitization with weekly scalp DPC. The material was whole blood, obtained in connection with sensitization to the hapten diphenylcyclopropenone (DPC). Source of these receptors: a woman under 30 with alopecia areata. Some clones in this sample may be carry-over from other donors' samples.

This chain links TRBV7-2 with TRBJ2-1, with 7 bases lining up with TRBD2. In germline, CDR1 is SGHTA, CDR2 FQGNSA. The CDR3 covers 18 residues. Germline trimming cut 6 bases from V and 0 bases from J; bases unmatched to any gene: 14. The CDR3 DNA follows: TGTGCCAGCAGTCCTCCGGGACTAACGATCAGCTCCTACAATGAGCAGTTCTTC. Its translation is CASSPPGLTISSYNEQFF.

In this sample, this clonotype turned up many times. The CDR3 nucleotides are TGCGCCAGCAGCCAACAGCTCCAAGAGACCCAGTACTTC. Residues: CASSQQLQETQYF. The chain is built from TRBV5-1 and TRBJ2-5, with unresolved D. The CDR3 is made up of 13 amino acids. From germline, CDR1 is SGHRS and CDR2 YFSETQ. Trimming pared 4 bases from V and 1 base from J, leaving 8 bases between.

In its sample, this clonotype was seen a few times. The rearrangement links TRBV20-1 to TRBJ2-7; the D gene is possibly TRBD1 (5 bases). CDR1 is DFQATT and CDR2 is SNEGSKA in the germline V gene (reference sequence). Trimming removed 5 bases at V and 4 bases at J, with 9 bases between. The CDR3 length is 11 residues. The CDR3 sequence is CSASREYEQYF. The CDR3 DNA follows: TGCAGTGCTTCCAGGGAATACGAGCAGTACTTC.

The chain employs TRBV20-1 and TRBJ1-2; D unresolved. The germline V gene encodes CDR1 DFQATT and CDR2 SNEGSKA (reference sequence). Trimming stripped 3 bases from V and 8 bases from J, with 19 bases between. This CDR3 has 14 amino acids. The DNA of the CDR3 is TGCAGTGCTAGGGCCCGCCGGGAGGGCTGGGGCTACACCTTC. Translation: CSARARREGWGYTF.

In DNA, the CDR3 is TGCAGCGTTGAAGCAGATACGCAGTATTTT. Protein product: CSVEADTQYF. The rearrangement uses TRBV29-1 and TRBJ2-3; D not certain. Germline CDR1 and CDR2: SQVTM and ANQGSEA. V lost 1 base to trimming and J lost 4 bases, with 0 bases between them. The CDR3 covers 10 residues.

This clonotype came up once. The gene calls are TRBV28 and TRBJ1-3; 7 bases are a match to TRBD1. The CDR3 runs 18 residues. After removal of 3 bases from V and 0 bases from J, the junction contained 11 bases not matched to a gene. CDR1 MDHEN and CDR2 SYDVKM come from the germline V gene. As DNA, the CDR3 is TGTGCCAGCAGTTTTTGGGCTACAGGGGATAACTCTGGAAACACCATATATTTT. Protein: CASSFWATGDNSGNTIYF. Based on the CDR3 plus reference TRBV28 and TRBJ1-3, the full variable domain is DVKVTQSSRYLVKRTGEKVFLECVQDMDHENMFWYRQDPGLGLRLIYFSYDVKMKEKGDIPEGYSVSREKKERFSLILESASTNQTSMYLCASSFWATGDNSGNTIYFGEGSWLTVV.